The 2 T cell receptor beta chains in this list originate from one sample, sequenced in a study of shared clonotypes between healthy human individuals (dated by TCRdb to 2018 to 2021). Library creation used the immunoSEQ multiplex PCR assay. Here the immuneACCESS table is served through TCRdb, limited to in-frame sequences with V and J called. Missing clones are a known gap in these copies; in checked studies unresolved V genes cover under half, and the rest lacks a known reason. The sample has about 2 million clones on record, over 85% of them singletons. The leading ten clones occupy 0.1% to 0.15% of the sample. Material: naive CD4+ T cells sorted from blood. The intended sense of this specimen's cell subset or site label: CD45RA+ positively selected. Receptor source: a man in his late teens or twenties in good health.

For the CDR3, the DNA is TGCAGCGTCCTGCAGGGGAATGGCTACACCTTC. This sequence encodes CSVLQGNGYTF. The chain combines TRBV29-1 with TRBJ1-2, with TRBD1 as a possible D gene (6 bases). Trimming removed 6 bases at V and 6 bases at J, with 11 bases between. From germline, CDR1 is SQVTM and CDR2 ANQGSEA. The CDR3 sequence is 11 residues long.

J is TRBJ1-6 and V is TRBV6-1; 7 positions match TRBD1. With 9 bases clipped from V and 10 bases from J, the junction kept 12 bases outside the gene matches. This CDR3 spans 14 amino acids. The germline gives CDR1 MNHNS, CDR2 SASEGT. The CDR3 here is CASSSGTAISPLHF. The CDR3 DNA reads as TGTGCCAGTTCTTCCGGGACAGCGATCTCACCCCTCCACTTT.